The rows below give T cell receptor beta chains drawn from one sample of a study of response to subunit inactivated influenza vaccine. TCRdb ran MiXCR on the RT-PCR reads and lists one entry per CDR3 protein. The table has fewer than 550,000 distinct CDR3 sequences, over 25% seen once. Sequencing used CD4+ T cells sorted from PBMCs, obtained roughly 5 days after vaccination. Every receptor here comes from a man between 50 and 59 years old who received an inactivated influenza vaccine. The CDR3 runs from the conserved cysteine through the conserved F or W. The D gene is left open where the match is weak. Size tells how often a clone was seen (once, few, many) or the class of an expanded clone, and some rows leave it out.

TRBV5-5	TRBD1	.	TRBJ1-6	CASSWTGLGSPLHF	TGTGCCAGCAGCTGGACAGGGTTGGGTTCACCCCTCCACTTT
TRBV25-1	.	.	TRBJ1-4	CASSDGGGDEKLFF	TGTGCCAGCAGTGATGGTGGGGGCGATGAAAAACTGTTTTTT
TRBV29-1	.	.	TRBJ2-3	CSVTQGRADTQYF	TGCAGCGTTACACAGGGGAGGGCAGATACGCAGTATTTT
TRBV5-5	.	.	TRBJ2-7	CASSAVGTAGSRAAEQYF	TGTGCCAGCAGCGCAGTAGGGACCGCCGGGTCAAGGGCTGCCGAGCAGTACTTC
TRBV30	.	.	TRBJ1-5	CAWSAMGGSNQPQHF	TGTGCCTGGAGCGCGATGGGAGGGAGCAATCAGCCCCAGCATTTT
TRBV5-1	.	few	TRBJ2-3	CASQTSGSTDTQYF	TGCGCCAGCCAGACTTCGGGGAGCACAGATACGCAGTATTTT
TRBV6-1	.	.	TRBJ2-7	CASSPWGSGFPYEQYF	TGTGCCAGCAGCCCCTGGGGGAGCGGCTTTCCCTACGAGCAGTACTTC
TRBV15	.	.	TRBJ1-3	CATSRDRLSGNTIYF	TGTGCCACCAGCAGGGACAGACTCTCTGGAAACACCATATATTTT
TRBV5-8	.	.	TRBJ1-1	CASSLLGILNTEAFF	TGTGCCAGCAGCTTGCTGGGGATTTTGAACACTGAAGCTTTCTTT
TRBV5-1	.	.	TRBJ2-5	CASKRGVSTLNQETQYF	TGCGCCAGCAAGAGAGGGGTTTCTACCTTAAACCAAGAGACCCAGTACTTC
TRBV24-1	.	many	TRBJ2-2	CATSETGELFF	TGTGCCACCAGTGAGACCGGGGAGCTGTTTTTT
TRBV29-1	.	few	TRBJ2-5	CSVSGSSLQETQYF	TGCAGCGTTTCCGGTTCCTCGTTACAAGAGACCCAGTACTTC
TRBV11-2	.	few	TRBJ2-1	CASSLEGGRGSSYNEQFF	TGTGCCAGCAGCTTAGAGGGGGGGCGGGGGAGCTCCTACAATGAGCAGTTCTTC
TRBV5-8	.	.	TRBJ2-7	CASSQTTEKIWTYEQYF	TGTGCCAGCAGCCAAACAACCGAGAAAATCTGGACCTACGAGCAGTACTTC
TRBV5-1	.	.	TRBJ2-7	CASSSRGLNEQYF	TGCGCCAGCAGCTCAAGGGGGTTAAACGAGCAGTACTTC
TRBV3-1	.	once	TRBJ1-1	CASSPSGAGTAEAFF	TGTGCCAGCAGCCCAAGTGGGGCAGGGACTGCTGAAGCTTTCTTT
TRBV5-1	TRBD1	few	TRBJ2-5	CASSRTGGQETQYF	TGCGCCAGCAGCAGGACAGGGGGCCAAGAGACCCAGTACTTC
TRBV4-2	TRBD2	few	TRBJ2-4	CASSPTLAGGPDIQYF	TGTGCCAGCAGCCCAACGCTAGCGGGAGGGCCAGACATTCAGTACTTC
TRBV12-3/TRBV12-4	TRBD1	few	TRBJ1-1	CASRPTGAEAFF	TGTGCCAGCAGACCGACAGGGGCTGAAGCTTTCTTT
TRBV28	TRBD2	many	TRBJ2-1	CASSLGTRYNEQFF	TGTGCCAGCAGTCTTGGGACTAGGTACAATGAGCAGTTCTTC
TRBV18	.	.	TRBJ1-5	CASSPLRGGNQPQHF	TGTGCCAGCTCACCACTCAGGGGCGGCAATCAGCCCCAGCATTTT
TRBV19	.	.	TRBJ2-7	CASSYRDGAYEQYF	TGTGCCAGTAGTTACCGGGACGGAGCCTACGAGCAGTACTTC
TRBV7-9	TRBD2	.	TRBJ2-7	CASSLDWGGSSYEQYF	TGTGCCAGCAGCTTAGATTGGGGGGGGAGCTCCTACGAGCAGTACTTC
TRBV7-2	.	.	TRBJ1-3	CASRSGTDVSGNTIYF	TGTGCCAGCAGATCCGGGACTGACGTCTCTGGAAACACCATATATTTT
TRBV5-1	.	.	TRBJ1-1	CASSLESEAFF	TGCGCCAGCAGCTTGGAATCTGAAGCTTTCTTT
TRBV12-3/TRBV12-4	.	few	TRBJ2-2	CASILGGAGRTGELFF	TGTGCCAGCATCTTGGGGGGGGCAGGGAGGACTGGGGAGCTGTTTTTT
TRBV7-2	TRBD2	few	TRBJ2-1	CASSLSAGGRNEQFF	TGTGCCAGCAGCTTATCGGCGGGGGGCCGCAATGAGCAGTTCTTC
TRBV28	.	few	TRBJ2-7	CASTKIGASSYEQYF	TGTGCCAGCACTAAAATTGGGGCTAGCTCCTACGAGCAGTACTTC
TRBV7-6	TRBD2	few	TRBJ2-7	CASSPIAGHIKDEQYF	TGTGCCAGCAGCCCAATAGCGGGACATATAAAGGACGAGCAGTACTTC
TRBV20-1	.	few	TRBJ2-7	CSARNRDKYEQYF	TGCAGTGCTCGGAACCGGGACAAATACGAGCAGTACTTC
TRBV4-2	TRBD1	few	TRBJ2-1	CASETGDSYNEQFF	TGTGCCAGCGAGACAGGGGACTCCTACAATGAGCAGTTCTTC
TRBV6-2/TRBV6-3	TRBD2	few	TRBJ2-1	CASLTSHPAGATYNEQFF	TGTGCCAGCCTAACCTCCCATCCTGCGGGAGCTACCTACAATGAGCAGTTCTTC
TRBV20-1	TRBD1	.	TRBJ1-5	CSALGQLDWGQPQHF	TGCAGTGCCCTGGGACAGCTGGATTGGGGCCAGCCCCAGCATTTT
TRBV20-1	TRBD2	few	TRBJ2-3	CSAADSGRGADTQYF	TGCAGTGCGGCCGATAGCGGGAGGGGAGCGGATACGCAGTATTTT
TRBV3-1	.	.	TRBJ2-1	CASRDLSSYNEQFF	TGTGCCAGCAGGGACCTTAGCTCCTACAATGAGCAGTTCTTC
TRBV20-1	TRBD2	.	TRBJ2-7	CSAGGLAGAYEQYF	TGCAGTGCTGGGGGACTAGCGGGTGCCTACGAGCAGTACTTC
TRBV6-2/TRBV6-3	TRBD2	few	TRBJ2-1	CASSYASGGGRSYNEQFF	TGTGCCAGCAGTTACGCTAGCGGGGGGGGGCGCTCCTACAATGAGCAGTTCTTC
TRBV7-9	TRBD1	.	TRBJ1-5	CASSPATGEQPQHF	TGTGCCAGCAGCCCAGCAACAGGGGAACAGCCCCAGCATTTT
TRBV28	.	.	TRBJ2-5	CASRSLGLYQETQYF	TGTGCCAGCAGGAGCTTGGGACTTTACCAAGAGACCCAGTACTTC
TRBV6-1	TRBD1	.	TRBJ2-1	CASSRDRGTYNEQFF	TGTGCCAGCAGTCGGGACAGGGGGACCTACAATGAGCAGTTCTTC
TRBV9	.	.	TRBJ2-1	CASSESTTRRGEQFF	TGTGCCAGCAGCGAATCGACGACTAGACGGGGTGAGCAGTTCTTC
TRBV10-3	TRBD2	.	TRBJ2-2	CATGLAGETGELFF	TGTGCCACAGGACTAGCGGGAGAGACCGGGGAGCTGTTTTTT
TRBV7-9	TRBD2	.	TRBJ2-1	CASSLGILAGVSEQFF	TGTGCCAGCAGCTTAGGGATTCTAGCGGGAGTGAGTGAGCAGTTCTTC
TRBV20-1	.	.	TRBJ2-7	CSARPVLGVYEQYF	TGCAGTGCTAGACCCGTGTTGGGTGTCTACGAGCAGTACTTC
TRBV5-1	TRBD2	.	TRBJ2-2	CASSFGLAGGKNTGELFF	TGCGCCAGCAGCTTCGGACTAGCGGGGGGAAAGAACACCGGGGAGCTGTTTTTT
TRBV25-1	.	few	TRBJ2-5	CASSDISGTEETQYF	TGTGCCAGCAGTGATATATCCGGGACCGAAGAGACCCAGTACTTC
TRBV5-1	TRBD2	few	TRBJ2-1	CASSSPGLAGGNYNEQFF	TGCGCCAGCAGCAGCCCGGGACTAGCGGGGGGGAACTACAATGAGCAGTTCTTC
TRBV7-3	TRBD2	.	TRBJ2-2	CASSLNTGGAGELFF	TGTGCCAGCAGCTTAAATACGGGAGGAGCCGGGGAGCTGTTTTTT
TRBV20-1	.	.	TRBJ1-5	CSALDSPNQPQHF	TGCAGTGCACTGGACAGCCCGAATCAGCCCCAGCATTTT
TRBV12-5	TRBD2	.	TRBJ2-5	CASGLARTSGRAGASGGETQYF	TGTGCTAGTGGTTTGGCTCGGACTAGCGGGAGGGCCGGCGCATCCGGAGGAGAGACCCAGTACTTC
TRBV10-3	TRBD2	few	TRBJ2-1	CAILRESSYNEQFF	TGTGCCATCTTGCGGGAGAGCTCCTACAATGAGCAGTTCTTC